This TCR beta chain was profiled in a study of T cell responses to AZD1222 COVID-19 vaccine. Points on this clone: Its antigen remains unknown.

The study's findings and limits: Most donors were white British, females outnumbered males, and clonal diversity was possibly underestimated. The peak T cell response came first, and repertoires were sampled only after it.

The protocol was immunoSEQ multiplex PCR, while the TCRdb copy is restricted to in-frame clones and leaves out a portion. The sample includes roughly 200,000 clones, 80% to 95% of them seen just once. V lost 1 base and J 8 bases, leaving 14 bases between the germline ends. Germline V CDR1 and CDR2: SGHVS, FQNEAQ. The CDR3 has 15 residues. Recipients boosted at about 4 weeks or about 12 weeks are pooled. The clonotype originates from an adult who received the AZD1222 COVID-19 vaccine. This chain connects TRBV7-8 to TRBJ1-4; D not certain. Here the sequenced sample was peripheral blood, taken 28 days after the second AZD1222 dose. The CDR3 nucleotides are TGTGCCAGCAGCTTAGGGGCATCTCCGGCCGAAAAACTGTTTTTT. Translated, it gives CASSLGASPAEKLFF.